The rows below give T cell receptor beta chains drawn from one sample of a study of T-cell memory formation after mild COVID-19. TCRdb called the 5' RACE reads again in MiXCR, with one record for every CDR3 protein. The sample consists of 400,000 to 550,000 distinct CDR3 sequences, roughly 25% of them appearing once. The sample consisted of PBMCs or a T cell subset sorted from them (not recorded which). These receptors were collected from an adult woman who had mild COVID-19 (a few samples of this study predate the infection). Cell type and time point are not known. Each CDR3 is given without its conserved first and last residue. Fields, in order: J gene, V gene, D gene, CDR3 protein. D genes are given only for firm matches.

J gene: TRBJ2-2; V gene: TRBV7-6; D gene: .; CDR3 protein: ASSPATNTGELF
J gene: TRBJ2-1; V gene: TRBV12-3/TRBV12-4; D gene: .; CDR3 protein: ASSPGAGQQF
J gene: TRBJ2-7; V gene: TRBV19; D gene: .; CDR3 protein: ASSPRMNRPDEQY
J gene: TRBJ2-2; V gene: TRBV11-2; D gene: TRBD2; CDR3 protein: ASSSRTSLNTGELF
J gene: TRBJ2-1; V gene: TRBV7-2; D gene: .; CDR3 protein: ASSGQAYNEQF
J gene: TRBJ1-2; V gene: TRBV4-2; D gene: TRBD1; CDR3 protein: ASSQLGTEKYGYT
J gene: TRBJ1-5; V gene: TRBV18; D gene: .; CDR3 protein: ASSPDSLNQPQH
J gene: TRBJ2-7; V gene: TRBV12-3/TRBV12-4; D gene: .; CDR3 protein: ASSLRVTVGTPYEQY
J gene: TRBJ2-6; V gene: TRBV7-9; D gene: TRBD2; CDR3 protein: ASSLLGRGGTSGANVLT
J gene: TRBJ2-1; V gene: TRBV7-6; D gene: TRBD2; CDR3 protein: ASSPRTSRSIYNEQF
J gene: TRBJ2-1; V gene: TRBV5-6; D gene: .; CDR3 protein: ASSLDSRGSYNEQF
J gene: TRBJ2-3; V gene: TRBV7-8; D gene: TRBD2; CDR3 protein: ASSLAQRGPTDTQY
J gene: TRBJ2-1; V gene: TRBV27; D gene: .; CDR3 protein: ASSSIPGSEQF
J gene: TRBJ1-1; V gene: TRBV3-1; D gene: TRBD1; CDR3 protein: ASSHLQGARTEAF
J gene: TRBJ2-1; V gene: TRBV18; D gene: .; CDR3 protein: ASSPVGTPINEPF
J gene: TRBJ2-7; V gene: TRBV12-3/TRBV12-4; D gene: .; CDR3 protein: ASSEGRYEQY
J gene: TRBJ2-1; V gene: TRBV20-1; D gene: .; CDR3 protein: SARASHNEQF
J gene: TRBJ2-3; V gene: TRBV7-2; D gene: TRBD1; CDR3 protein: ASSSLFRGTGRTDTQY
J gene: TRBJ2-1; V gene: TRBV7-9; D gene: TRBD2; CDR3 protein: ASSLRLADSYNEQF
J gene: TRBJ1-2; V gene: TRBV6-1; D gene: .; CDR3 protein: ASTHLRTDYGYT
J gene: TRBJ2-1; V gene: TRBV11-2; D gene: .; CDR3 protein: ASSQEVAVAYNEQF
J gene: TRBJ2-3; V gene: TRBV20-1; D gene: TRBD2; CDR3 protein: SAERRGGTDTQY
J gene: TRBJ2-3; V gene: TRBV10-3; D gene: TRBD2; CDR3 protein: AINAGADTQY
J gene: TRBJ2-5; V gene: TRBV3-1; D gene: .; CDR3 protein: ASSQDGGGGAETQY
J gene: TRBJ1-6; V gene: TRBV9; D gene: TRBD1; CDR3 protein: ASSPRTGHQSPLH
J gene: TRBJ2-5; V gene: TRBV5-1; D gene: TRBD2; CDR3 protein: ASSLGGTSGQETQY
J gene: TRBJ2-1; V gene: TRBV12-3/TRBV12-4; D gene: .; CDR3 protein: ASTPVGGSYNEQF
J gene: TRBJ1-1; V gene: TRBV29-1; D gene: .; CDR3 protein: SVNDRSWNTEAF
J gene: TRBJ2-3; V gene: TRBV20-1; D gene: TRBD2; CDR3 protein: SARAPGLAGSDTQY
J gene: TRBJ2-7; V gene: TRBV7-9; D gene: .; CDR3 protein: ASSLVPAAYEQY
J gene: TRBJ2-2; V gene: TRBV2; D gene: .; CDR3 protein: ATRPGRRVIGELF
J gene: TRBJ2-3; V gene: TRBV7-2; D gene: .; CDR3 protein: ASSQGRGQTDTQY
J gene: TRBJ2-2; V gene: TRBV2; D gene: .; CDR3 protein: ASSAGTPRLNTGELF
J gene: TRBJ2-3; V gene: TRBV20-1; D gene: .; CDR3 protein: SASWGVTDTQY
J gene: TRBJ2-1; V gene: TRBV29-1; D gene: .; CDR3 protein: SGGPTNEQF
J gene: TRBJ1-2; V gene: TRBV4-1; D gene: .; CDR3 protein: ASSQVIRDFYGYT
J gene: TRBJ2-1; V gene: TRBV4-3; D gene: TRBD2; CDR3 protein: ASSQAHGRPLNEQF
J gene: TRBJ1-1; V gene: TRBV6-2/TRBV6-3; D gene: .; CDR3 protein: ASSYAGFYTEAF
J gene: TRBJ2-1; V gene: TRBV12-3/TRBV12-4; D gene: .; CDR3 protein: ASSTSLGGNYNEQF
J gene: TRBJ2-3; V gene: TRBV18; D gene: TRBD2; CDR3 protein: ASSQFTSGNTDTQY
J gene: TRBJ2-3; V gene: TRBV20-1; D gene: .; CDR3 protein: SASRDSTDTQY
J gene: TRBJ2-3; V gene: TRBV10-3; D gene: .; CDR3 protein: AISESEGYGDTQY
J gene: TRBJ2-2; V gene: TRBV7-9; D gene: .; CDR3 protein: ASSLDKAGELF
J gene: TRBJ2-7; V gene: TRBV30; D gene: .; CDR3 protein: AWSVLGGPWEQY
J gene: TRBJ2-1; V gene: TRBV12-3/TRBV12-4; D gene: .; CDR3 protein: ASSLFGTRDNEQF
J gene: TRBJ2-1; V gene: TRBV4-1; D gene: TRBD2; CDR3 protein: ASSPRLAGGGEQF
J gene: TRBJ2-7; V gene: TRBV15; D gene: TRBD2; CDR3 protein: ATSRDRLSGGVLYEQY
J gene: TRBJ2-4; V gene: TRBV7-2; D gene: TRBD1; CDR3 protein: ASSITGTGDFGIQY
J gene: TRBJ1-2; V gene: TRBV25-1; D gene: .; CDR3 protein: ASSETGGAYGYT
J gene: TRBJ2-3; V gene: TRBV7-2; D gene: .; CDR3 protein: ASSPYTRDTQY
J gene: TRBJ2-1; V gene: TRBV20-1; D gene: .; CDR3 protein: SARTEKWRSYNEQF
J gene: TRBJ2-1; V gene: TRBV28; D gene: .; CDR3 protein: ASSVDSRSYNEQF
J gene: TRBJ2-7; V gene: TRBV19; D gene: TRBD2; CDR3 protein: ASSQRERTYEQY
J gene: TRBJ1-1; V gene: TRBV29-1; D gene: .; CDR3 protein: SVEAGNTEAF